The clone carrying this T cell receptor (beta chain) appeared once. Every immunoSEQ plate was one replicate of a subset's evenly spread DNA. Measured with immunoSEQ multiplex PCR; TCRdb has only the in-frame clones, and not every one. There are millions of clones in the sample; roughly 96% occur only once, and 0.13% lies in the top ten. These data come from a study of shared clonotypes between healthy human individuals. The donor cohort consisted entirely of Caucasian adults residing in Nashville, Tennessee. This receptor was identified in a man between 18 and 29 years old in good health. The specimen sequenced was naive CD4+ T cells sorted from blood. Documented subset: CD45RA+ positively selected.

CDR3: CASSTYAGVAGYTF. The CDR3 DNA reads as TGTGCCAGCAGCACATACGCGGGGGTGGCTGGCTACACCTTC. The gene calls are TRBV7-2 and TRBJ1-2; tentative D call: TRBD1 (5 bases). CDR1 is SGHTA, CDR2 FQGNSA, per germline. Trimming stripped 5 bases from V and 7 bases from J, with 17 bases between. The CDR3 consists of 14 residues.